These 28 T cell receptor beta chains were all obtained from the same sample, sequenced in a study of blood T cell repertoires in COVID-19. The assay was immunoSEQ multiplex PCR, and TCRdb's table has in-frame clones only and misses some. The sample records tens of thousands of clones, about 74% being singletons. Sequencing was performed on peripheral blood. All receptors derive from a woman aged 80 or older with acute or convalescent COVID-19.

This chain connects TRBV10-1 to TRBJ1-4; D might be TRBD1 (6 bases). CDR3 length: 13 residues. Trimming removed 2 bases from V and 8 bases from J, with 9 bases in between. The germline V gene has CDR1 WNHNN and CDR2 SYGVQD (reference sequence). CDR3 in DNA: TGCGCCAGCAGTGAGACCAGGGGAGAAAAACTGTTTTTT. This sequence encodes CASSETRGEKLFF.

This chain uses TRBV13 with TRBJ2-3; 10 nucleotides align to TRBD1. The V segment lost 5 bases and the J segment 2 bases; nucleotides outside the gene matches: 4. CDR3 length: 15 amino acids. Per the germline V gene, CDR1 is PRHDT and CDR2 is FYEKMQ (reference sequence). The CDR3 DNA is TGTGCCAGCAGCACGGGACAGGGGCCCACAGATACGCAGTATTTT. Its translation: CASSTGQGPTDTQYF.

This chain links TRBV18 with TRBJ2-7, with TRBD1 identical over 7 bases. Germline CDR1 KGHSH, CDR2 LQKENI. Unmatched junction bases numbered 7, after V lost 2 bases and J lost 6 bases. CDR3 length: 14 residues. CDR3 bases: TGTGCCAGCTCACCAGCCAGGGGGTTAAGCGAGCAGTACTTC. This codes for CASSPARGLSEQYF.

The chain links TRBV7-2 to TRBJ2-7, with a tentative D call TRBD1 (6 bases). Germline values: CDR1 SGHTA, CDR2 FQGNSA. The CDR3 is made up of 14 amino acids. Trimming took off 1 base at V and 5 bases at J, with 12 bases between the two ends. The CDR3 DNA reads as TGTGCCAGCAGCTTAGGGGGGTACAGGGACGAGCAGTACTTC. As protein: CASSLGGYRDEQYF. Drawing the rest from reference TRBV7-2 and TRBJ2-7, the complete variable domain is GAGVSQSPSNKVTEKGKDVELRCDPISGHTALYWYRQSLGQGLEFLIYFQGNSAPDKSGLPSDRFSAERTGGSVSTLTIQRTQQEDSAVYLCASSLGGYRDEQYFGPGTRLTVT.

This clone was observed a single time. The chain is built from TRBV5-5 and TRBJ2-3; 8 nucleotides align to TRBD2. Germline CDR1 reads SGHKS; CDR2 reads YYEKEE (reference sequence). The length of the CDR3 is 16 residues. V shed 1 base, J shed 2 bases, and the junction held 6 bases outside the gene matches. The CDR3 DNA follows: TGTGCCAGCAGCTTGTTCGGGACTAGGATCACAGATACGCAGTATTTT. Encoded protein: CASSLFGTRITDTQYF. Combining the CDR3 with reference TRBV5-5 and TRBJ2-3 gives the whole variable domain DAGVTQSPTHLIKTRGQQVTLRCSPISGHKSVSWYQQVLGQGPQFIFQYYEKEERGRGNFPDRFSARQFPNYSSELNVNALLLGDSALYLCASSLFGTRITDTQYFGPGTRLTVL.

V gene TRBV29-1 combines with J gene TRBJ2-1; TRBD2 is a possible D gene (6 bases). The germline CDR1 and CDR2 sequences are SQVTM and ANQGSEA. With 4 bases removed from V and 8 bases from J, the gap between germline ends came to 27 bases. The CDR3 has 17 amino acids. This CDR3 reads CSVVPQGGAGIAHEQFF. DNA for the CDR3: TGCAGCGTTGTTCCCCAGGGTGGTGCGGGAATAGCGCATGAGCAGTTCTTC.

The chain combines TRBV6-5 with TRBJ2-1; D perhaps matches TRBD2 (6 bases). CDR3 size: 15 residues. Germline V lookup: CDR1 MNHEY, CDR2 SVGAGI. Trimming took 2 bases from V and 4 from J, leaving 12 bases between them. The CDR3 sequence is CASSYEGLSYNEQFF. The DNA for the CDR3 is TGTGCCAGCAGTTACGAGGGACTTTCTTACAATGAGCAGTTCTTC.

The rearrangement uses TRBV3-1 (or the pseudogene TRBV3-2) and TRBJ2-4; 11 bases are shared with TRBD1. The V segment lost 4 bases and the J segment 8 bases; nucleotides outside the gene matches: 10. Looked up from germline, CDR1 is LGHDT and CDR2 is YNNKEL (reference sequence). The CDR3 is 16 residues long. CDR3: CASSPDRGHIGDIQYF. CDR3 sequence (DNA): TGTGCCAGCAGCCCGGACAGGGGGCATATCGGGGACATTCAGTACTTC.

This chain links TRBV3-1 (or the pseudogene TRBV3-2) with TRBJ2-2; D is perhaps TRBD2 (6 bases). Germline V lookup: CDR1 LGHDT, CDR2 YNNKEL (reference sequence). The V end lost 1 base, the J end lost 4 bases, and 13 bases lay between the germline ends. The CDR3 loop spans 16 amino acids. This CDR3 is CASSQVPGDGTGELFF. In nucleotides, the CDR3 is TGTGCCAGCAGCCAAGTACCGGGGGACGGCACCGGGGAGCTGTTTTTT.

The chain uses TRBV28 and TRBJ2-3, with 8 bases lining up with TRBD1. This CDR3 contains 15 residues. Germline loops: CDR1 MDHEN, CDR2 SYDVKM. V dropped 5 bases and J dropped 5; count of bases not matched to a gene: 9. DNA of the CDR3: TGTGCCAGCAGTGAACAGGGGGTCCGTCAAGATACGCAGTATTTT. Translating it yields CASSEQGVRQDTQYF.

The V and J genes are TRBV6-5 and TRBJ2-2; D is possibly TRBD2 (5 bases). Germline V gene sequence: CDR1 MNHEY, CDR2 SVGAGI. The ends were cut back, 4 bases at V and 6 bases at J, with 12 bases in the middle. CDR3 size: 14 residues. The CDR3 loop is CASSLRAGAGELFF. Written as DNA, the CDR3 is TGTGCCAGCAGTTTAAGGGCGGGTGCCGGGGAGCTGTTTTTT.

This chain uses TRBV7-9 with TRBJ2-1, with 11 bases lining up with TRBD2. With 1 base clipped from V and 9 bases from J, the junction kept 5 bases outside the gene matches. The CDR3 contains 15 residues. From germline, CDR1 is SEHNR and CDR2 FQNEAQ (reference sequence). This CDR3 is CASSLEGLAAAEQFF. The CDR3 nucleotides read TGTGCCAGCAGCTTAGAGGGACTAGCGGCGGCTGAGCAGTTCTTC.

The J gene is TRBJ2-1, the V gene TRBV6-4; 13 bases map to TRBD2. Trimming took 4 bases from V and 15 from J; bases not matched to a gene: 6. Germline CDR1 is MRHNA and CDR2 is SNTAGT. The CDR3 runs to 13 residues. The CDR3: CASSATTSGRVFF. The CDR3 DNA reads TGTGCCAGCAGTGCCACTACTAGCGGGAGGGTGTTCTTC.

CDR3 sequence: CASSPFGSQETQYF. CDR3 nucleotide sequence: TGTGCCAGCAGCCCCTTCGGGAGCCAAGAGACCCAGTACTTC. V usage is TRBV7-3 and J usage is TRBJ2-5, with a possible D match to TRBD2 (6 bases). Trimming removed 5 bases at V and 1 base at J, with 11 bases between. The CDR3 spans 14 residues. Germline-derived CDR1 and CDR2 are SGHTA and FQGTGA.

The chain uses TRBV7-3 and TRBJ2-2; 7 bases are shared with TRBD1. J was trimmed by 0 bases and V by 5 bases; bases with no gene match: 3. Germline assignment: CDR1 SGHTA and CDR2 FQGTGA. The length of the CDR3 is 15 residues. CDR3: CASSRTGANTGELFF. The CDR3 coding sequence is TGTGCCAGCAGCCGTACAGGGGCGAACACCGGGGAGCTGTTTTTT.

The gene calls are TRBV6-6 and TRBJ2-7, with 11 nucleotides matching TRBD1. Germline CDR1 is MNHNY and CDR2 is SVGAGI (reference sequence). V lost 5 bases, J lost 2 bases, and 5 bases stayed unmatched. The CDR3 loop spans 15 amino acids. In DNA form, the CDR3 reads TGTGCCAGCAGTCCCGGACAGGGGGCAGCCTACGAGCAGTACTTC. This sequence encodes CASSPGQGAAYEQYF.

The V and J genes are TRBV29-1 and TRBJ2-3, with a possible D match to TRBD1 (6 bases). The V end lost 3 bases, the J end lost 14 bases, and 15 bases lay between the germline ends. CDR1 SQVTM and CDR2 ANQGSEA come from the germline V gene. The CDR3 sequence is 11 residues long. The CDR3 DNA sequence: TGCAGCGTTGAGGGGGCGGGTGACCGGTATTTT. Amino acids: CSVEGAGDRYF.

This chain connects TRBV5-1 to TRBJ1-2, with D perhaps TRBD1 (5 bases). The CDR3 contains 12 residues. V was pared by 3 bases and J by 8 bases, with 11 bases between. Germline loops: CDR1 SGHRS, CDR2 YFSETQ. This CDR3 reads CASSSPGGGYTF. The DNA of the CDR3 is TGCGCCAGCAGCTCGCCCGGGGGGGGCTACACCTTC.

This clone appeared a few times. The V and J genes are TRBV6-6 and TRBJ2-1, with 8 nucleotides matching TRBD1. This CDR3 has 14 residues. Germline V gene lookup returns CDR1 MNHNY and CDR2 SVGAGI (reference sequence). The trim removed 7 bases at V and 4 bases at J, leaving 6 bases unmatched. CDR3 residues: CASTRDRSYNEQFF. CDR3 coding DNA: TGTGCCAGCACCCGGGACAGGTCTTACAATGAGCAGTTCTTC.

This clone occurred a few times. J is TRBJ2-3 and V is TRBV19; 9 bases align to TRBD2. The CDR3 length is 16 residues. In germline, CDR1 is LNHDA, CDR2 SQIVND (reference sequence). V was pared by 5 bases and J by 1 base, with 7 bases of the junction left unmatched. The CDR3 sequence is CASSPRASGGTDTQYF. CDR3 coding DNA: TGTGCCAGTAGTCCGAGAGCTAGCGGGGGCACAGATACGCAGTATTTT.

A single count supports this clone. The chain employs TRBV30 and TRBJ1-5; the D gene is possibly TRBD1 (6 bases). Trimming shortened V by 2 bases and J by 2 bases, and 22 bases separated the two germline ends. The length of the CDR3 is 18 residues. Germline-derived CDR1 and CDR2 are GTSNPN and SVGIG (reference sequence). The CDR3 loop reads CAWSSPGQAASGNQPQHF. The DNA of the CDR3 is TGTGCCTGGAGTTCTCCGGGACAAGCCGCTTCCGGCAATCAGCCCCAGCATTTT.

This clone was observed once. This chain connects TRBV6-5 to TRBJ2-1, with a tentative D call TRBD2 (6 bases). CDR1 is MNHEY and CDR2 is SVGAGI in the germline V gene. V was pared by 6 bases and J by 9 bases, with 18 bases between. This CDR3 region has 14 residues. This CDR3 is CASSPRTGAFEQFF. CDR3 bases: TGTGCCAGCAGCCCCCGCACGGGAGCCTTTGAGCAGTTCTTC.

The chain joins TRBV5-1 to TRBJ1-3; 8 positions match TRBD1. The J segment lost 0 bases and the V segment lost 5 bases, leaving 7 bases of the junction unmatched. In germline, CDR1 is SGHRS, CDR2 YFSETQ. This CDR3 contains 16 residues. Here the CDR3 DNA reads TGCGCCAGCAGTAGTCTCGGACAGGGCTCTGGAAACACCATATATTTT. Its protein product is CASSSLGQGSGNTIYF.

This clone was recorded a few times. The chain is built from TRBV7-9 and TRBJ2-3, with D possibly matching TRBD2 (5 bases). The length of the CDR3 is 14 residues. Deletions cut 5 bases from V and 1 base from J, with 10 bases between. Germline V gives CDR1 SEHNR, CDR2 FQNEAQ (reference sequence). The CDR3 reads CASSRRWGTDTQYF. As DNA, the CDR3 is TGTGCCAGCAGCCGGAGGTGGGGCACAGATACGCAGTATTTT.

The CDR3 nucleotides read TGTGCCAGCAGGAGGACAAACTCCTACGAGCAGTACTTC. Its protein product is CASRRTNSYEQYF. The chain joins TRBV6-5 to TRBJ2-7, with D possibly TRBD1 on 5 matching bases. The CDR3 consists of 13 residues. The V gene's germline CDR1 is MNHEY and CDR2 SVGAGI. Trimming removed 6 bases from V and 0 bases from J, with 9 bases in between.

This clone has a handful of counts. The DNA of the CDR3 is TGTGCCACCAGTTGGGGACTAGCGGGAAGTGCGAACACCGGGGAGCTGTTTTTT. Its translation is CATSWGLAGSANTGELFF. The genes are TRBV24-1 and TRBJ2-2, with 13 positions matching TRBD2. The junction had 6 bases not matched to a gene; V was cut back by 6 bases and J by 0 bases. This CDR3 is 18 amino acids long. Per germline, CDR1 KGHDR and CDR2 SFDVKD.

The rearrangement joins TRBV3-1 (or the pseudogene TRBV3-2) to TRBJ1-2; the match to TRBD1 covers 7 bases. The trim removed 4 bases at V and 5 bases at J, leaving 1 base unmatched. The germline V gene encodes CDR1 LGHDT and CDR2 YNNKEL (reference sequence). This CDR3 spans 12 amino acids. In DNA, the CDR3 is TGTGCCAGCAGCCCAGGGGGGTATGGCTACACCTTC. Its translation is CASSPGGYGYTF.

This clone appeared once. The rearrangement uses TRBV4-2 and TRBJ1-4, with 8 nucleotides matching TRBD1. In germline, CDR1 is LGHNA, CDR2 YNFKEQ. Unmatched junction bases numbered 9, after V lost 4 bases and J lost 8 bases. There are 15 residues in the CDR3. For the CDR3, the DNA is TGTGCCAGCAGCCGCCAACCGGGACAGGAAGAAAAACTGTTTTTT. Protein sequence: CASSRQPGQEEKLFF.